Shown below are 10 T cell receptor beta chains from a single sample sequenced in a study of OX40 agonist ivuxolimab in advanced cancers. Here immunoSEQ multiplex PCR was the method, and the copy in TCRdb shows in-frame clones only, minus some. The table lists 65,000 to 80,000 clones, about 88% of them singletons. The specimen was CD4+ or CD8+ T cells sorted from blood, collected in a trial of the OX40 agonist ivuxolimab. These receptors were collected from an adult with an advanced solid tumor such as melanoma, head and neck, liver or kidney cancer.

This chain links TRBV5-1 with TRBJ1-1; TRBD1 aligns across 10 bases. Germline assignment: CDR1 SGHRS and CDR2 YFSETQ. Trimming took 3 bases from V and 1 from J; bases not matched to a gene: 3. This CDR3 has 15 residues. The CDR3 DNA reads TGCGCCAGCAGCTGGGGACAGGGGACGAACACTGAAGCTTTCTTT. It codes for CASSWGQGTNTEAFF.

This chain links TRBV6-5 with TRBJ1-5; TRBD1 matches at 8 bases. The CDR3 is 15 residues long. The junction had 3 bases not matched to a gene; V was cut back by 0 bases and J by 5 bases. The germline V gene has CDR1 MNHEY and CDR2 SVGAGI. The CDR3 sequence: CASSYSHRGDQPQHF. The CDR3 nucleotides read TGTGCCAGCAGTTACTCCCACAGGGGGGATCAGCCCCAGCATTTT.

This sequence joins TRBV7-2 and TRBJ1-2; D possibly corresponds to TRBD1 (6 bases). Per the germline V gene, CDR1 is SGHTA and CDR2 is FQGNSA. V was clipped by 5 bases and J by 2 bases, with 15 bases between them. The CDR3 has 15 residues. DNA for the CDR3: TGTGCCAGCAGCCCCCAGGGCGGGGGCAACTATGGCTACACCTTC. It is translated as CASSPQGGGNYGYTF.

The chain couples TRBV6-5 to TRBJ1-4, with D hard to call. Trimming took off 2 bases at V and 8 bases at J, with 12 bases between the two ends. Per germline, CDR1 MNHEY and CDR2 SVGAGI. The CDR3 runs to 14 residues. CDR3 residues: CASSYTPLGEKLFF. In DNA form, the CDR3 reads TGTGCCAGCAGTTACACCCCCTTAGGAGAAAAACTGTTTTTT.

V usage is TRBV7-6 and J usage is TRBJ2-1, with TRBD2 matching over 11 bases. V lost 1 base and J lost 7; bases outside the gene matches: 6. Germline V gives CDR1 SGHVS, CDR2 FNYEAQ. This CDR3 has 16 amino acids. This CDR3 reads CASSLGVRTSGNEQFF. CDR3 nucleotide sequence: TGTGCCAGCAGCTTAGGGGTAAGGACTAGCGGGAATGAGCAGTTCTTC.

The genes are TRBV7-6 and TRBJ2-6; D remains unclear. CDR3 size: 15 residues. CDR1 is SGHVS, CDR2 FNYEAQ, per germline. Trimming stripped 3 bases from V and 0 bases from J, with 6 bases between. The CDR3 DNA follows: TGTGCCAGCAGCTTCGAAGACTCTGGGGCCAACGTCCTGACTTTC. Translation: CASSFEDSGANVLTF. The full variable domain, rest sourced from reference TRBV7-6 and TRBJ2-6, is GAGVSQSPRYKVTKRGQDVALRCDPISGHVSLYWYRQALGQGPEFLTYFNYEAQQDKSGLPNDRFSAERPEGSISTLTIQRTEQRDSAMYRCASSFEDSGANVLTFGAGSRLTVL.

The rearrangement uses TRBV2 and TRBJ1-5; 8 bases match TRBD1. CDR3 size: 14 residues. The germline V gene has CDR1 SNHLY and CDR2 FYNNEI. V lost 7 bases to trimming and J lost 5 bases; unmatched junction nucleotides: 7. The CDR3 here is CASKVEQGDQPQHF. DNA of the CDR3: TGTGCCAGCAAGGTTGAACAGGGGGATCAGCCCCAGCATTTT.

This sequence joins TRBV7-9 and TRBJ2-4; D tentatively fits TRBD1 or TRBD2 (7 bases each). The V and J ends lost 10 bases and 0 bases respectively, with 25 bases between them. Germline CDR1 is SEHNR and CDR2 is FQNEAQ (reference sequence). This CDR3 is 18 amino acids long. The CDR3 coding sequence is TGTGCCACAGGACAGGCGGGGGCACTCCAATTAGCCAAAAACATTCAGTACTTC. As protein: CATGQAGALQLAKNIQYF.

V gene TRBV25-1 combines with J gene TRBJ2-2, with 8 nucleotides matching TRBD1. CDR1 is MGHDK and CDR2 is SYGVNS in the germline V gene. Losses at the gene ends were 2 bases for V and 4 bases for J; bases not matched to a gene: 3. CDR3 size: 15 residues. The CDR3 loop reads CASSELRGRTGELFF. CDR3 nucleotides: TGTGCCAGCAGTGAACTCAGGGGGCGCACCGGGGAGCTGTTTTTT.

As DNA, the CDR3 is TGTGCCAGCAGACAGACAGGGTATAATTCACCCCTCCACTTT. Its translation: CASRQTGYNSPLHF. The genes are TRBV6-5 and TRBJ1-6; TRBD1 aligns across 7 bases. The V and J ends lost 6 bases and 4 bases, in that order; junction bases with no gene match: 3. The CDR3 totals 14 residues. Germline V gene lookup returns CDR1 MNHEY and CDR2 SVGAGI.